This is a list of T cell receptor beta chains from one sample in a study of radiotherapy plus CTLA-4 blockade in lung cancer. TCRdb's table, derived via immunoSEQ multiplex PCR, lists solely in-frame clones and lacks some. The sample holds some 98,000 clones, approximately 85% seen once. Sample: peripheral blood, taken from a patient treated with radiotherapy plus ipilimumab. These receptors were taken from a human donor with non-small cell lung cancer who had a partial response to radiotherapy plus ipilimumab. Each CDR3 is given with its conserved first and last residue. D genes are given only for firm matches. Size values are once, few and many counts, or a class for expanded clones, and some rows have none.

cdr3_aa: CASSAFGTGNNQPQHF; v_call: TRBV27; j_call: TRBJ1-5; clone_size: NA; d_call: TRBD1
cdr3_aa: CASSLGGPSTDTQYF; v_call: TRBV7-9; j_call: TRBJ2-3; clone_size: NA; d_call: NA
cdr3_aa: CSVGRGGTIMNTEAFF; v_call: TRBV29-1; j_call: TRBJ1-1; clone_size: once; d_call: NA
cdr3_aa: CASSFQRNNEQFF; v_call: TRBV5-6; j_call: TRBJ2-1; clone_size: NA; d_call: NA
cdr3_aa: CASSAYSNEQYF; v_call: TRBV5-8; j_call: TRBJ2-7; clone_size: few; d_call: NA
cdr3_aa: CASSLRDRPNEKLFF; v_call: TRBV7-9; j_call: TRBJ1-4; clone_size: NA; d_call: TRBD1
cdr3_aa: CASGSLLTYNEQFF; v_call: TRBV28; j_call: TRBJ2-1; clone_size: NA; d_call: NA
cdr3_aa: CASSRLAGGYYNEQFF; v_call: TRBV7-2; j_call: TRBJ2-1; clone_size: NA; d_call: TRBD2
cdr3_aa: CASSFLGAGDTQYF; v_call: TRBV5-1; j_call: TRBJ2-3; clone_size: NA; d_call: NA
cdr3_aa: CASSRGLAGLNNEQFF; v_call: TRBV4-1; j_call: TRBJ2-1; clone_size: NA; d_call: TRBD2
cdr3_aa: CASSSDFLDF; v_call: TRBV5-8; j_call: TRBJ2-5; clone_size: NA; d_call: NA
cdr3_aa: CASSLGSGTGELFF; v_call: TRBV7-9; j_call: TRBJ2-2; clone_size: NA; d_call: NA
cdr3_aa: CASSVVDFTDTQYF; v_call: TRBV9; j_call: TRBJ2-3; clone_size: NA; d_call: NA
cdr3_aa: CASSLARGRSGGEQFF; v_call: TRBV7-9; j_call: TRBJ2-1; clone_size: NA; d_call: TRBD2
cdr3_aa: CASAPRGGGTDTQYF; v_call: TRBV4-1; j_call: TRBJ2-3; clone_size: few; d_call: NA
cdr3_aa: CASQPDSSYNEQFF; v_call: TRBV4-1; j_call: TRBJ2-1; clone_size: NA; d_call: NA
cdr3_aa: CTSSQDRNYEQFF; v_call: TRBV1; j_call: TRBJ2-1; clone_size: NA; d_call: NA
cdr3_aa: CASSVDGRTYNEQFF; v_call: TRBV9; j_call: TRBJ2-1; clone_size: NA; d_call: TRBD2
cdr3_aa: CATSREKGARETQYF; v_call: TRBV15; j_call: TRBJ2-5; clone_size: NA; d_call: TRBD1
cdr3_aa: CASSYSEGNTEAFF; v_call: TRBV6-5; j_call: TRBJ1-1; clone_size: NA; d_call: NA
cdr3_aa: CASSSTGFLSSNEKLFF; v_call: TRBV5-6; j_call: TRBJ1-4; clone_size: NA; d_call: NA
cdr3_aa: CASSLDRGGAGGGELFF; v_call: TRBV11-2; j_call: TRBJ2-2; clone_size: NA; d_call: TRBD2
cdr3_aa: CASSTRLRDRGDTQYF; v_call: TRBV7-8; j_call: TRBJ2-3; clone_size: NA; d_call: TRBD1
cdr3_aa: CASSQGQGNTEAFF; v_call: TRBV10-1; j_call: TRBJ1-1; clone_size: few; d_call: TRBD1
cdr3_aa: CASSPIGTLTYEQYF; v_call: TRBV18; j_call: TRBJ2-7; clone_size: NA; d_call: NA
cdr3_aa: CASSLAGNTEAFF; v_call: TRBV5-1; j_call: TRBJ1-1; clone_size: NA; d_call: NA
cdr3_aa: CASSYDKADTQYF; v_call: TRBV5-1; j_call: TRBJ2-3; clone_size: NA; d_call: NA
cdr3_aa: CASSVGVNSNQPQHF; v_call: TRBV9; j_call: TRBJ1-5; clone_size: once; d_call: NA
cdr3_aa: CASTVGGLNTEAFF; v_call: TRBV28; j_call: TRBJ1-1; clone_size: once; d_call: NA
cdr3_aa: CASRRSRGHTGELFF; v_call: TRBV6-5; j_call: TRBJ2-2; clone_size: NA; d_call: NA
cdr3_aa: CASSPAGLAGVTDTQYF; v_call: TRBV5-1; j_call: TRBJ2-3; clone_size: NA; d_call: TRBD2
cdr3_aa: CASSPRATETQYF; v_call: TRBV9; j_call: TRBJ2-5; clone_size: NA; d_call: NA
cdr3_aa: CASSLGDRNYNEQFF; v_call: TRBV7-2; j_call: TRBJ2-1; clone_size: NA; d_call: TRBD1
cdr3_aa: CASTNRDGSTYEQYF; v_call: TRBV19; j_call: NA; clone_size: NA; d_call: NA